These 26 T cell receptor beta chains were all obtained from the same sample, sequenced in a study of tissue T cells after allogeneic stem cell transplantation. The data were produced by immunoSEQ multiplex PCR, yet TCRdb's version contains in-frame clones alone and is incomplete. The data contain some 22,000 clones, about 70% of them seen just once; the ten biggest clones take up about 0.38%. Sequencing was performed on blood. All receptors come from a female BALB/c mouse in good health. For the strain, the MHC haplotype given is H2-d.

This clone was seen more than once but under ten times. Any gene name here is a mouse gene name. Read data end 1 residue before the CDR3 end; the end is taken from the germline J gene. The rearrangement uses TRBV3 and TRBJ2-7; D perhaps matches TRBD1 (5 bases). CDR1 is SNHLY, CDR2 FYNGKV, per germline (reference sequence). The CDR3 loop spans 12 amino acids. V lost 4 bases and J lost 4, with 8 bases in between. The covered CDR3 bases are TGTGCCAGCAGCTCGACAGAATATGAACAGTAC. Its protein is CASSSTEYEQY. From start to end, the CDR3 is CASSSTEYEQYF.

With regard to this clone: The germline and genes are mouse ones. Coverage ceases 1 residue before the CDR3 finishes, and the germline J gene fills in the end. The chain links TRBV24 to TRBJ2-3, with 9 bases matching TRBD1. The germline V gene has CDR1 KGHTA and CDR2 FRNEEI. The J segment lost 3 bases and the V segment lost 5 bases, leaving 3 bases of the junction unmatched. The CDR3 is 14 residues long. The CDR3 protein is CASSWDREAETLYF. CDR3 DNA, as far as it was read: TGTGCCAGCAGTTGGGACAGGGAGGCAGAAACGCTGTAT.

To note about this clone: The gene symbols are mouse symbols. The read gets to within 1 residue of the CDR3 end, and the germline J gene fills in the rest. The chain carries TRBV4 and TRBJ2-5, with TRBD1 matching 8 bases. CDR1 and CDR2 from the germline V gene are LGHDT and YNNKQL (reference sequence). The CDR3 spans 14 residues. The ends lost 3 bases at V and 5 bases at J; junction bases unmatched: 4. CDR3 sequence: CASSYGTGSDTQYF. CDR3 DNA, as far as it was read: TGTGCCAGCAGCTACGGGACAGGATCAGACACCCAGTAC.

With regard to this clone: Genes and germline come from the mouse. The CDR3 end falls 1 residue outside the read, so it is completed with the germline J gene. The rearrangement joins TRBV13-3 to TRBJ2-4; D perhaps matches TRBD1 (6 bases). The germline V and J ends were trimmed by 7 bases and 0 bases, with 9 bases remaining between them. Per the germline V gene, CDR1 is NNHDY and CDR2 is SYVADS. The CDR3 loop spans 13 amino acids. The CDR3 bases that were read are TGTGCCAGCTCCAGGGGTAGTCAAAACACCTTGTAC. This encodes CASSRGSQNTLY. The complete CDR3 protein is CASSRGSQNTLYF. The complete variable domain, with remaining parts taken from reference TRBV13-3 and TRBJ2-4, reads EAAVTQSPRSKVAVTGGKVTLSCHQTNNHDYMYWYRQDTGHGLRLIHYSYVADSTEKGDIPDGYKASRPSQENFSLILELASLSQTAVYFCASSRGSQNTLYFGAGTRLSVL.

Note on this clone: Genes here carry mouse names. The CDR3 extends 1 residue past the end of the read, so its final part is completed from the germline J gene. The gene calls are TRBV20 and TRBJ1-4, with 10 bases fitting TRBD1. Trimming cost V 0 bases and J 3 bases; bases outside gene matches: 4. Per the germline V gene, CDR1 is GFQATS and CDR2 is STVNSAI. CDR3 size: 16 residues. CDR3 sequence reads: CGARDTGQGTNERLFF. The CDR3 DNA, read in part, is TGTGGTGCTAGGGATACGGGACAGGGGACCAACGAAAGATTATTT.

As concerns this clone: Genes and germline come from the mouse. The CDR3 end lies 1 residue beyond the end of the read and is filled in from the germline J gene. The chain recombines TRBV5 with TRBJ2-7; 8 bases are a match to TRBD2. The length of the CDR3 is 15 residues. After removal of 0 bases from V and 0 bases from J, the junction contained 1 base not matched to a gene. Germline V gene data show CDR1 as LGHNA and CDR2 as YNLKQL (reference sequence). Incomplete CDR3 DNA: TGTGCCAGCAGCCAAGACTGGGGGGTCTCCTATGAACAGTAC. It specifies CASSQDWGVSYEQY. The whole CDR3 protein is CASSQDWGVSYEQYF.

Regarding this clone: Genes here carry mouse names. The CDR3 end falls 1 residue outside the read, so it is completed with the germline J gene. The V and J genes are TRBV19 and TRBJ1-3, with D unresolved. In germline, CDR1 is FNHDT, CDR2 SITEND (reference sequence). Trimming removed 2 bases from V and 0 bases from J, with 6 bases in between. The CDR3 extends over 14 amino acids. The sequenced CDR3 bases are TGTGCCAGCAGTATGGGGAATTCTGGAAATACGCTCTAT. Its protein is CASSMGNSGNTLY. The whole CDR3 sequence is CASSMGNSGNTLYF. The variable domain in full, with the rest retrieved from reference TRBV19 and TRBJ1-3, is GGIITQTPKFLIGQEGQKLTLKCQQNFNHDTMYWYRQDSGKGLRLIYYSITENDLQKGDLSEGYDASREKKSSFSLTVTSAQKNEMAVFLCASSMGNSGNTLYFGEGSRLIVV.

This clone was observed a handful of times. Germline and genes: mouse. The read gets to within 1 residue of the CDR3 end, and the germline J gene fills in the rest. The gene calls are TRBV13-1 and TRBJ2-7; tentative D call: TRBD1 (6 bases). V lost 1 base and J lost 4, with 15 bases in between. Germline CDR1 and CDR2: NSHNY and SYGAGN. The CDR3 has 15 residues. The sequenced CDR3 bases are TGTGCCAGCAGTGATCCTCGGGACACCCATTATGAACAGTAC. Encoded protein: CASSDPRDTHYEQY. The whole CDR3 sequence is CASSDPRDTHYEQYF.

About this clone: Gene names refer to mouse genes. The read ends 1 residue shy of where the CDR3 ends; the end is completed using the germline J gene. V and J are TRBV1 and TRBJ1-3, with D tentatively TRBD1 (6 bases). Germline values: CDR1 NSQYPW, CDR2 LRSPGD (reference sequence). The CDR3 sequence is 17 residues long. With 0 bases removed from V and 0 bases from J, the gap between germline ends came to 12 bases. The covered CDR3 bases are TGCACCTGCAGTGCAGATCGAGGGGGGAATTCTGGAAATACGCTCTAT. Encoded protein: CTCSADRGGNSGNTLY. The CDR3 as a whole reads CTCSADRGGNSGNTLYF.

This clone occurred a few times. Gene names refer to mouse genes. Sequencing ends 1 residue short of the CDR3 end; the germline J gene provides the rest. The chain is built from TRBV13-1 and TRBJ2-1; D gene ambiguous. The germline gives CDR1 NSHNY, CDR2 SYGAGN. The CDR3 covers 11 residues. V lost 4 bases and J 5 bases, leaving 4 bases between the germline ends. CDR3 in amino acids: CASSRDAEQFF. Incomplete CDR3 DNA: TGTGCCAGCAGTAGAGATGCTGAGCAGTTC.

A word on this clone: The gene names here belong to mouse. The read falls 1 residue short of the CDR3 end, and the missing part is taken from the germline J gene. The V call is TRBV13-1, the J call TRBJ2-7; perhaps TRBD1 as D (6 bases). Looked up from germline, CDR1 is NSHNY and CDR2 is SYGAGN. The CDR3 has 15 residues. The V end was cut by 0 bases, the J end by 0 bases, with 10 bases between. Partial CDR3 DNA: TGTGCCAGCAGTGATGCAGGGGAAAGCTCCTATGAACAGTAC. Protein sequence: CASSDAGESSYEQY. The full CDR3 is CASSDAGESSYEQYF.

Worth noting for this clone: Gene names follow the mouse nomenclature. CDR3 in amino acids: CASRRDWGDNYAEQFF. CDR3 bases read: TGTGCCAGCAGACGGGACTGGGGGGACAACTATGCTGAGCAGTTC. This sequence joins TRBV15 and TRBJ2-1; 12 bases map to TRBD2. With the read ending 1 residue before the CDR3 end, the germline J gene is used to fill in that end. Trimming cost V 6 bases and J 1 base; bases outside gene matches: 4. The germline CDR1 and CDR2 sequences are SGHND and FRSKSL. The CDR3 consists of 16 residues.

As for this clone: Here the gene names and germline are mouse. The CDR3 end lies 1 residue beyond the end of the read and is filled in from the germline J gene. The rearrangement links TRBV19 to TRBJ1-4; TRBD1 matches 9 bases. The length of the CDR3 is 15 residues. J gave up 5 bases and V 2 bases, and 4 bases lay outside the gene matches. Germline CDR1 and CDR2: FNHDT and SITEND (reference sequence). The CDR3 loop is CASSIGTGRNERLFF. Partial CDR3 DNA: TGTGCCAGCAGTATTGGGACAGGGCGGAACGAAAGATTATTT.

About this clone: Germline and genes: mouse. The CDR3 end is not reached by the read, which stops 1 residue before it; the germline J gene fills it in. The rearrangement links TRBV2 to TRBJ2-3; TRBD2 matches at 14 bases. The CDR3 is 16 amino acids. V trimming: 4 bases; J trimming: 8 bases; junction bases outside the gene matches: 8. Looked up from germline, CDR1 is LGHNA and CDR2 is YSYQKL. The CDR3 bases that were read are TGTGCCAGCAGCCCCCCGGGACTGGGGGGGCGCGCAACGCTGTAT. It encodes CASSPPGLGGRATLY. The complete CDR3 sequence is CASSPPGLGGRATLYF.

Comments on this clone: Mouse names are used for the genes. Sequencing ends 1 residue short of the CDR3 end; the germline J gene provides the rest. The chain couples TRBV13-1 to TRBJ2-3; TRBD1 aligns across 8 bases. The CDR3 has 13 residues. Germline assignment: CDR1 NSHNY and CDR2 SYGAGN. Losses at the gene ends were 6 bases for V and 1 base for J; bases not matched to a gene: 1. The sequenced CDR3 bases are TGTGCCAGCAAGGACAGGGGTGCAGAAACGCTGTAT. Encoded protein: CASKDRGAETLY. The full CDR3 reads CASKDRGAETLYF.

The table lists this clone with a count of one. All gene names here are mouse names. The observed sequence ends 1 residue before the CDR3 terminus, with the missing tail filled in from the germline J gene. The chain combines TRBV19 with TRBJ2-3; 13 bases are shared with TRBD2. The length of the CDR3 is 18 residues. The V segment lost 0 bases and the J segment 2 bases; nucleotides outside the gene matches: 6. Germline CDR1 FNHDT, CDR2 SITEND (reference sequence). The CDR3: CASSIVGLGGRDAETLYF. The covered CDR3 bases are TGTGCCAGCAGTATAGTTGGACTGGGGGGGCGCGATGCAGAAACGCTGTAT.

As regards this clone: The genes are named according to mouse. The read ends 1 residue before the CDR3 terminus; that terminus is restored from the germline J gene. The chain couples TRBV1 to TRBJ2-3, with a possible D match to TRBD1 (7 bases). Germline CDR1 is NSQYPW and CDR2 is LRSPGD (reference sequence). The CDR3 is 15 residues long. With 0 bases removed from V and 1 base from J, the gap between germline ends came to 8 bases. CDR3 in amino acids: CTCSADRGGAETLYF. The covered CDR3 bases are TGCACCTGCAGTGCAGACAGGGGGGGTGCAGAAACGCTGTAT.

This clone came up a few times. These gene names are mouse names. The CDR3 end falls 1 residue outside the read, so it is completed with the germline J gene. V usage is TRBV31 and J usage is TRBJ1-2; no definite D call. The V gene lost 0 bases and the J gene lost 0 bases, with 8 bases spanning the gap. The CDR3 is 14 amino acids. Germline CDR1 GKSSPN, CDR2 SITVG. The CDR3 bases that were read are TGTGCCTGGAGTCTACGCCAGACAAACTCCGACTACACC. Its protein product is CAWSLRQTNSDYT. The full CDR3 reads CAWSLRQTNSDYTF.

This clone was detected a few times. The genes are named according to mouse. The CDR3 is cut off 1 residue early in the read; its end comes from the germline J gene. V is TRBV14 and J is TRBJ2-7; 7 positions agree with TRBD1. The CDR3 has 13 residues. The junction had 2 bases not matched to a gene; V was cut back by 3 bases and J by 2 bases. In germline, CDR1 is SGHDT, CDR2 FRDEAV. Partial CDR3 DNA: TGTGCCAGCAGTTCCAGGGGGACCTATGAACAGTAC. Amino acids: CASSSRGTYEQY. The entire CDR3 protein reads CASSSRGTYEQYF. Full variable domain (rest looked up from reference TRBV14 and TRBJ2-7): EAGVTQSPRYAVLQEGQAVSFWCDPISGHDTLYWYQQPRDQGPQLLVYFRDEAVIDNSQLPSDRFSAVRPKGTNSTLKIQSAKQGDTATYLCASSSRGTYEQYFGPGTRLTVL.

To note about this clone: The listed genes are named as in mouse. The read finishes 1 residue shy of the CDR3 end, and the germline J gene is used to complete it. The rearrangement links TRBV4 to TRBJ2-4, with 8 bases identical to TRBD2. Trimming at V came to 5 bases and at J to 0 bases, leaving 4 bases not matched to a gene. The CDR3 extends over 15 amino acids. CDR1 LGHDT and CDR2 YNNKQL come from the germline V gene (reference sequence). This CDR3 is CASSPGLGSQNTLYF. The CDR3 DNA, read in part, is TGTGCCAGCAGCCCCGGACTGGGAAGTCAAAACACCTTGTAC.

Comments on this clone: One end of the junction fails to match germline, which may point to a read error. Gene names and germline match the mouse. The read ends 1 residue before the CDR3 terminus; that terminus is restored from the germline J gene. The genes are TRBV5 and TRBJ2-5; D ambiguous. The CDR3 totals 14 residues. Germline CDR1 reads LGHNA; CDR2 reads YNLKQL (reference sequence). The part of the CDR3 DNA that was read is TGTGCCAGCAGCCAAACGGCTAACCAAGGCACCCAGTAC. Translation gives CASSQTANQGTQY. In full, the CDR3 reads CASSQTANQGTQYF.

Notes on this clone: Germline and genes: mouse. The read ends 1 residue early relative to the CDR3; the germline J gene fills the gap. J is TRBJ2-2 and V is TRBV4; the D gene is possibly TRBD1 (5 bases). This CDR3 region has 15 residues. CDR1 and CDR2 from the germline V gene are LGHDT and YNNKQL (reference sequence). The V end lost 3 bases, the J end lost 2 bases, and 10 bases lay between the germline ends. This chain's CDR3 is CASSYPAGNTGQLYF. CDR3 DNA, as far as it was read: TGTGCCAGCAGCTATCCGGCAGGGAACACCGGGCAGCTCTAC.

Concerning this clone: The germline and genes are mouse ones. The missing CDR3 end, 1 residue past where the read stops, is filled in from the germline J gene. The rearrangement joins TRBV13-3 to TRBJ2-4; 9 bases are shared with TRBD1. This CDR3 comprises 15 residues. J lost 4 bases, V lost 2 bases, and 5 bases had no gene match. Germline V gene data show CDR1 as NNHDY and CDR2 as SYVADS. The CDR3 region is CASSEGTGRENTLYF. The sequenced part of the CDR3 DNA is TGTGCCAGCAGTGAAGGGACAGGGAGAGAAAACACCTTGTAC.

Concerning this clone itself: The listed genes are named as in mouse. Read data end 1 residue before the CDR3 end; the end is taken from the germline J gene. The chain is built from TRBV5 and TRBJ1-6, with 7 bases lining up with TRBD1. TRBJ1-6 is noted as an ORF with a role that remains uncertain. CDR1 and CDR2 from the germline V gene are LGHNA and YNLKQL (reference sequence). Trimming cost V 0 bases and J 7 bases; bases outside gene matches: 3. The length of the CDR3 is 15 residues. CDR3: CASSQDWDRNSPLYF. The covered CDR3 bases are TGTGCCAGCAGCCAAGATTGGGACAGAAATTCGCCCCTCTAC.

The sample holds one count of this clone. Each gene name is a mouse one. The read finishes 1 residue shy of the CDR3 end, and the germline J gene is used to complete it. This chain uses TRBV5 with TRBJ2-7; TRBD1 might be the D (5 bases). Germline CDR1 and CDR2: LGHNA and YNLKQL (reference sequence). V was shortened by 0 bases and J by 4 bases, with 7 bases between the two germline ends. This CDR3 has 13 amino acids. The CDR3 reads CASSQDRQYEQYF. Incomplete CDR3 DNA: TGTGCCAGCAGCCAAGATCGACAGTATGAACAGTAC.

Turning to this clone: Genes and germline are mouse. The read falls 1 residue short of the CDR3 end, and the missing part is taken from the germline J gene. The V call is TRBV20, the J call TRBJ2-1, with 10 bases lining up with TRBD1. This CDR3 spans 13 amino acids. The ends lost 1 base at V and 7 bases at J; junction bases unmatched: 1. CDR1 is GFQATS, CDR2 STVNSAI, per germline. The sequenced part of the CDR3 DNA is TGTGGTGCTAGGGGGACAGGGGGAGCTGAGCAGTTC. Protein: CGARGTGGAEQF. The entire CDR3 protein is CGARGTGGAEQFF.